These T cell receptor beta chains were read from a single sample in a study of control samples from healthy donors and cancer patients. Generated by immunoSEQ multiplex PCR, the TCRdb table keeps only in-frame clones and is missing some. The sample carries roughly 90,000 clones, approximately 93% recorded once. The sample comprised blood. The receptor source for this set is a woman in her 30s in good health. Each CDR3 is given with its conserved first and last residue. A D gene is named only where the DNA matches it firmly. Clone size appears in some rows only: once, few, many, or a class for an expanded clone.

v_call	cdr3_length	clone_size	d_call	j_call	cdr3_aa	cdr3_nt
TRBV7-2	16	NA	TRBD1	TRBJ1-2	CASSFGGAGTDYGYTF	TGTGCCAGCAGCTTTGGGGGAGCCGGGACAGACTATGGCTACACCTTC
TRBV5-6	15	NA	TRBD2	TRBJ2-5	CASSWMTSGPETQYF	TGTGCCAGCAGCTGGATGACTAGCGGCCCGGAGACCCAGTACTTC
TRBV27	15	NA	TRBD1	TRBJ2-1	CASRPLDRGSNEQFF	TGTGCCAGCAGGCCCCTGGACAGGGGGAGTAATGAGCAGTTCTTC
TRBV27	13	once	NA	TRBJ2-1	CASTLAMGGEQFF	TGTGCCAGCACCCTTGCCATGGGTGGTGAGCAGTTCTTC
TRBV7-9	16	once	TRBD1	TRBJ1-4	CASSTGTVISNEKLFF	TGTGCCAGCAGCACCGGGACAGTTATTTCTAATGAAAAACTGTTTTTT
TRBV4-1	12	NA	NA	TRBJ1-2	CASSQGGGGYTF	TGCGCCAGCAGCCAAGGAGGGGGTGGCTACACCTTC
TRBV7-9	12	NA	NA	TRBJ1-3	CASSSGGNTIYF	TGTGCCAGCAGCTCAGGGGGAAACACCATATATTTT
TRBV6-4	15	NA	NA	TRBJ2-3	CASSASWRDTDTQYF	TGTGCCAGCAGTGCCTCTTGGAGGGATACAGATACGCAGTATTTT
TRBV6-1	17	NA	NA	TRBJ1-2	CASSDYTGTQANYGYTF	TGTGCCAGCAGTGACTACACAGGGACCCAAGCTAACTATGGCTACACCTTC
TRBV11-1	13	NA	NA	TRBJ1-1	CASSLLENTEAFF	TGTGCCAGCAGCTTACTGGAGAACACTGAAGCTTTCTTT
TRBV3-1/TRBV3-2	16	NA	TRBD2	TRBJ2-3	CASSLGGGYGMDTQYF	TGTGCCAGCAGCCTGGGCGGGGGATATGGGATGGATACGCAGTATTTT
TRBV19	16	NA	TRBD2	TRBJ2-1	CASSRGTSGPVDEQFF	TGTGCCAGTAGTCGGGGGACTAGCGGGCCGGTCGATGAGCAGTTCTTC
TRBV12-3/TRBV12-4	13	NA	TRBD1	TRBJ1-1	CASSGTGDTEAFF	TGTGCCAGCAGCGGAACAGGGGACACTGAAGCTTTCTTT
TRBV28	15	once	NA	TRBJ2-4	CASSPGTAFKNIQYF	TGTGCCAGCAGTCCCGGGACGGCCTTCAAAAACATTCAGTACTTC
TRBV27	14	NA	NA	TRBJ1-5	CASSLYGTDQPQHF	TGTGCCAGCAGTTTATACGGCACAGATCAGCCCCAGCATTTT
TRBV13	15	NA	TRBD2	TRBJ2-3	CASSLRGGFDDTQYF	TGTGCCAGCAGCTTGCGGGGGGGGTTCGATGATACGCAGTATTTT
TRBV29-1	16	NA	NA	TRBJ2-3	CSGRRDIISSTDTQYF	TGCAGCGGGAGACGGGACATCATTTCGTCGACGGATACGCAGTATTTT
TRBV10-1	12	NA	NA	TRBJ2-1	CASSGTKDEQFF	TGCGCCAGCAGTGGAACTAAGGATGAGCAGTTCTTC
TRBV7-3	14	NA	TRBD2	TRBJ2-2	CASSSGSVTGELFF	TGTGCCAGTTCTAGCGGGAGTGTAACCGGGGAGCTGTTTTTT
TRBV24-1	13	NA	NA	TRBJ1-1	CATSGRLGDEAFF	TGTGCCACCAGTGGCCGTCTAGGGGATGAAGCTTTCTTT
TRBV9	16	NA	NA	TRBJ2-1	CASSTQAYGQHNEQFF	TGTGCCAGCAGCACCCAGGCCTACGGACAGCACAATGAGCAGTTCTTC
TRBV10-1	13	NA	NA	TRBJ1-2	CASSEERLYGYTF	TGCGCCAGCAGTGAGGAGAGGCTCTATGGCTACACCTTC
TRBV4-1	16	NA	TRBD1	TRBJ2-7	CASSQVWGQGAYEQYF	TGCGCCAGCAGCCAAGTTTGGGGACAGGGTGCCTACGAGCAGTACTTC
TRBV5-8	15	NA	TRBD2	TRBJ2-1	CASTSGTRSFSEQFF	TGTGCCAGCACGTCCGGGACTAGATCTTTTAGTGAGCAGTTCTTC